This TCR beta chain was sequenced for a study of cytomegalovirus exposure and HLA in healthy donors. Study information: Later analysis reported that the 130 or so validation repertoires shared the platform of the approximately 690 first-cohort repertoires.

TCRdb's table, derived via immunoSEQ multiplex PCR, lists solely in-frame clones and lacks some. The sample has about 400,000 clones; 70% to 90% are singletons. V lost 5 bases, J lost 7 bases, and 21 bases lay in between. CDR3 length equals 16 residues. Germline values: CDR1 SNHLY, CDR2 FYNNEI. The rearrangement uses TRBV2 and TRBJ2-1, with D maybe TRBD2 (6 bases). Sequencing was carried out using PBMCs. The TCR sequence derives from a woman in her late teens or twenties in good health and CMV-seronegative. The CDR3 loop reads CASSPGGDVRRNEQFF. As DNA, the CDR3 is TGTGCCAGCAGTCCTGGAGGGGACGTGAGAAGAAATGAGCAGTTCTTC.